Listed here are 32 T cell receptor beta chains from one sample, sequenced in a study of T cell repertoires in cytomegalovirus infection. No cognate antigen is known for these TCRs. TCRdb independently ran MiXCR on the reads; one entry per CDR3 protein. The sample has 570,000 or so distinct CDR3 sequences, approximately 40% seen once; the top ten hold 48%. The sequencing used cultured PBMCs, collected from culture after CMV antigen stimulation. The receptor set was obtained from a human donor in good health (CMV status not recorded). Some clones in this sample may be carry-over from other donors' samples.

The chain carries TRBV11-2 and TRBJ2-3, with 7 bases identical to TRBD2. Trimming at V came to 4 bases and at J to 4 bases, leaving 8 bases not matched to a gene. Germline V gene lookup returns CDR1 SGHAT and CDR2 FQNNGV. The CDR3 contains 15 residues. The DNA for the CDR3 is TGTGCCAGCAGCTCGACTAGCTTGATGGCAGATACGCAGTATTTT. Encoded protein: CASSSTSLMADTQYF.

This chain uses TRBV7-9 with TRBJ2-7; unclear D gene. This CDR3 has 14 residues. V lost 1 base, J lost 3 bases, and 10 bases lay in between. Germline V CDR1 and CDR2: SEHNR, FQNEAQ (reference sequence). The CDR3 bases are TGTGCCAGCAGCTTAGAGTTTACGGACTACGAGCAGTACTTC. Translating gives CASSLEFTDYEQYF.

This chain joins TRBV20-1 and TRBJ1-1; D unresolved. The CDR3 extends over 11 amino acids. Germline assignment: CDR1 DFQATT and CDR2 SNEGSKA (reference sequence). Trimming left V 6 bases short and J 6 bases short, with 11 bases between. CDR3 nucleotide sequence: TGCAGTGCCAAACCCGGTGCTGAAGCTTTCTTT. It translates to CSAKPGAEAFF.

The genes are TRBV7-2 and TRBJ1-3; no clear D. CDR1 is SGHTA and CDR2 is FQGNSA in the germline V gene. The CDR3 is 12 amino acids. V gave up 6 bases and J gave up 5 bases, with 8 bases separating them. The CDR3 sequence is CASRTDRNTIYF. The DNA for the CDR3 is TGTGCCAGCAGGACGGATAGAAACACCATATATTTT.

This clonotype was counted only a few times. The chain joins TRBV7-2 to TRBJ1-1, with D possibly TRBD1 on 5 matching bases. Trimming pared 5 bases from V and 3 bases from J, leaving 25 bases between. The CDR3 is 18 amino acids. CDR1 SGHTA and CDR2 FQGNSA come from the germline V gene. The CDR3 protein is CASSPREEFWGEDTEAFF. Written as DNA, the CDR3 is TGTGCCAGCAGCCCCCGTGAGGAGTTCTGGGGGGAGGACACTGAAGCTTTCTTT.

The rearrangement links TRBV12-3 or TRBV12-4 to TRBJ2-7; D uncertain. Trimming cost V 3 bases and J 6 bases, with 9 bases left between them. CDR3 length: 12 residues. The CDR3 bases are TGTGCCAGCAGTTTGAAAGTGAGCGAGCAGTACTTC. This encodes CASSLKVSEQYF.

The V call is TRBV12-3 or TRBV12-4, the J call TRBJ2-1, with D possibly being TRBD2 (6 bases). V was trimmed by 2 bases and J by 8 bases, leaving 10 bases between them. This CDR3 has 13 amino acids. The DNA of the CDR3 is TGTGCCAGCAGTTTAACTAGCCCCCATGAGCAGTTCTTC. This gives the protein CASSLTSPHEQFF.

The V call is TRBV28, the J call TRBJ1-5; D ambiguous. The CDR3 has 17 residues. V was cut by 3 bases and J by 0 bases, with 15 bases left in between. The germline V gene encodes CDR1 MDHEN and CDR2 SYDVKM. The CDR3 region is CASSFRSLLRSNQPQHF. The CDR3 DNA is TGTGCCAGCAGTTTTCGGTCGCTGCTCCGTAGCAATCAGCCCCAGCATTTT.

Many counts were recorded for this clonotype. The chain is built from TRBV7-2 and TRBJ2-3; 8 positions match TRBD2. Trimming took 5 bases from V and 4 from J; bases not matched to a gene: 20. The CDR3 has 19 residues. In germline, CDR1 is SGHTA, CDR2 FQGNSA. DNA for the CDR3: TGTGCCAGCAGCCCCCGAGAGGCTGCAGCGGGAGTATTGGCAGATACGCAGTATTTT. This sequence encodes CASSPREAAAGVLADTQYF.

This sequence joins TRBV27 and TRBJ2-3; D is ambiguous. The V gene lost 1 base and the J gene lost 5 bases, with 7 bases spanning the gap. The length of the CDR3 is 13 residues. Per the germline V gene, CDR1 is MNHEY and CDR2 is SMNVEV (reference sequence). In DNA, the CDR3 is TGTGCCAGCAGTTTATTGGTTGGAGATACGCAGTATTTT. Translating gives CASSLLVGDTQYF.

This clonotype was seen more than once but under ten times. The chain uses TRBV5-4 and TRBJ2-2, with TRBD1 identical over 7 bases. Germline V lookup: CDR1 SGHNT, CDR2 YYREEE (reference sequence). V dropped 4 bases and J dropped 0; count of bases not matched to a gene: 6. This CDR3 spans 16 amino acids. The CDR3 bases are TGTGCCAGCAGCACGCGAGGGACAGCGAACACCGGGGAGCTGTTTTTT. It translates to CASSTRGTANTGELFF.

The chain uses TRBV7-2 and TRBJ1-4; D unclear. Germline V gene sequence: CDR1 SGHTA, CDR2 FQGNSA. The CDR3 contains 12 residues. The V end lost 5 bases, the J end lost 8 bases, and 9 bases lay between the germline ends. The CDR3 DNA is TGTGCCAGCAGCCCCTCGGACGAAAAACTGTTTTTT. The encoded protein is CASSPSDEKLFF. The full variable domain, completed using reference TRBV7-2 and TRBJ1-4, is GAGVSQSPSNKVTEKGKDVELRCDPISGHTALYWYRQSLGQGLEFLIYFQGNSAPDKSGLPSDRFSAERTGGSVSTLTIQRTQQEDSAVYLCASSPSDEKLFFGSGTQLSVL.

CDR3 residues: CASFRNTEAFF. The CDR3 DNA follows: TGTGCCAGCTTTCGGAACACTGAAGCTTTCTTT. The V and J genes are TRBV11-2 and TRBJ1-1; the D is unclear. Germline-derived CDR1 and CDR2 are SGHAT and FQNNGV. V lost 8 bases and J lost 1, with 5 bases in between. The CDR3 runs to 11 residues.

V is TRBV12-3 or TRBV12-4 and J is TRBJ2-3; possible D gene TRBD1, 6 bases. Trimming took 3 bases from V and 2 from J, leaving 24 bases between them. The CDR3 totals 19 residues. CDR3 DNA sequence: TGTGCCAGCAGTTTTGAGGTCGCCCAGGGGCCGAGAGCCACAGATACGCAGTATTTT. Protein sequence: CASSFEVAQGPRATDTQYF.

This clonotype was picked up a small number of times. This chain connects TRBV2 to TRBJ1-2, with D perhaps matching TRBD1 (5 bases). Germline loops: CDR1 SNHLY, CDR2 FYNNEI. The V gene lost 6 bases and the J gene lost 4 bases, with 15 bases spanning the gap. The CDR3 runs to 14 residues. CDR3 nucleotides: TGTGCCAGCAGCGTTAAGGGGAGAAGCTATGGCTACACCTTC. Protein sequence: CASSVKGRSYGYTF.

This clonotype was picked up a small number of times. The DNA of the CDR3 is TGTGCCAGCAGTGACGAACCCACAGGGGGCACTGGAAACACCATATATTTT. Translated: CASSDEPTGGTGNTIYF. This rearrangement joins TRBV6-1 to TRBJ1-3; TRBD1 aligns across 9 bases. The germline gives CDR1 MNHNS, CDR2 SASEGT. Trimming at V came to 3 bases and at J to 2 bases, leaving 8 bases not matched to a gene. The CDR3 totals 17 residues.

The chain combines TRBV6-1 with TRBJ2-1; maybe TRBD2 (6 bases). The CDR3 runs 11 residues. Germline values: CDR1 MNHNS, CDR2 SASEGT. Trimming left V 5 bases short and J 12 bases short, with 11 bases between. The CDR3 spells CASSHGTVQFF. CDR3 in DNA: TGTGCCAGCAGTCATGGGACTGTGCAGTTCTTC.

The chain combines TRBV4-1 with TRBJ2-7; 9 positions agree with TRBD1. CDR3 length: 17 residues. Germline lookup yields CDR1 MGHRA and CDR2 YSYEKL. Trimming removed 1 base from V and 3 bases from J; junction bases left unmatched: 10. The CDR3 nucleotides are TGCGCCAGCAGCCAAGGACTCTCAGGACAGGGGAGCTACGAGCAGTACTTC. Translation: CASSQGLSGQGSYEQYF.

The chain's CDR3 is CASSISGAETQYF. CDR3 sequence (DNA): TGTGCCAGTAGTATATCCGGGGCGGAGACCCAGTACTTC. V gene TRBV19 combines with J gene TRBJ2-5; D may correspond to TRBD1 or TRBD2 (5 bases each). This CDR3 is 13 amino acids long. Trimming left V 2 bases short and J 5 bases short, with 9 bases between. From germline, CDR1 is LNHDA and CDR2 SQIVND (reference sequence).

About this clonotype itself: Germline and junction disagree at one end, which may indicate a read error. The rearrangement uses TRBV5-3 and TRBJ2-4, with D tentatively TRBD1 (6 bases). TRBV5-3 is classed as an ORF, of uncertain function. The CDR3 covers 16 residues. The CDR3 DNA is TGTGCCAGCAGCTTGGGGTCAGGGGCCGGCAAAAACATTCAGTACTTC. It encodes CASSLGSGAGKNIQYF.

The V gene is TRBV28, the J gene TRBJ2-5, with D tentatively TRBD1 (6 bases). This CDR3 comprises 13 residues. V lost 10 bases and J lost 3, with 15 bases in between. Germline V gene sequence: CDR1 MDHEN, CDR2 SYDVKM. CDR3 loop: CATTQGREETQYF. The CDR3 DNA reads as TGTGCCACTACACAGGGAAGGGAAGAGACCCAGTACTTC.

The J gene is TRBJ2-1, the V gene TRBV12-3 or TRBV12-4, with D hard to call. V was shortened by 5 bases and J by 5 bases, with 10 bases between the two germline ends. This CDR3 has 13 amino acids. The CDR3 spells CASSIQLHNEQFF. CDR3 DNA sequence: TGTGCCAGCAGTATTCAACTGCACAATGAGCAGTTCTTC.

The chain employs TRBV6-2 or TRBV6-3 and TRBJ2-7; D gene uncertain. The CDR3 sequence is 15 residues long. Germline loops: CDR1 MNHEY, CDR2 SVGEGT. Trimming shortened V by 5 bases and J by 0 bases, and 14 bases separated the two germline ends. The CDR3 region has the DNA TGTGCCAGCAGTAGGAGTTCCTTTAGCTCCTACGAGCAGTACTTC. Protein product: CASSRSSFSSYEQYF.

The table lists this clonotype with a few counts. This chain connects TRBV7-2 to TRBJ1-5; tentative D call: TRBD1 (6 bases). The CDR3 length is 17 residues. The V gene lost 1 base and the J gene lost 0 bases, with 13 bases spanning the gap. Per germline, CDR1 SGHTA and CDR2 FQGNSA. The DNA of the CDR3 is TGTGCCAGCAGCTTAGTGGGGACACCTTATAGCAATCAGCCCCAGCATTTT. Encoded protein: CASSLVGTPYSNQPQHF.

The V gene is TRBV7-9, the J gene TRBJ2-1, with a possible D match to TRBD2 (6 bases). V was pared by 4 bases and J by 8 bases, with 15 bases between. This CDR3 spans 14 amino acids. Germline CDR1 reads SEHNR; CDR2 reads FQNEAQ (reference sequence). Here the CDR3 reads CASSSLSGEDEQFF. The CDR3 DNA sequence: TGTGCCAGCAGCTCCTTGTCGGGAGAGGATGAGCAGTTCTTC.

The table lists this clonotype with a few counts. The chain links TRBV19 to TRBJ2-7; no firm D call. The germline gives CDR1 LNHDA, CDR2 SQIVND (reference sequence). Between the trimmed V and J ends, which lost 3 bases and 0 bases, there was a span of 9 bases. The CDR3 length is 14 residues. The CDR3 protein is CASSIGRTSYEQYF. The CDR3 nucleotides read TGTGCCAGTAGTATCGGCAGAACCTCCTACGAGCAGTACTTC.

The chain combines TRBV5-4 with TRBJ1-1; D uncertain. CDR1 and CDR2 (germline): SGHNT, YYREEE (reference sequence). The CDR3 has 13 amino acids. Trimming stripped 2 bases from V and 5 bases from J, with 10 bases between. CDR3 region: CASSFVPRTEAFF. The CDR3 nucleotides read TGTGCCAGCAGCTTTGTCCCGAGGACTGAAGCTTTCTTT. The whole variable domain, remainder taken from reference TRBV5-4 and TRBJ1-1, is ETGVTQSPTHLIKTRGQQVTLRCSSQSGHNTVSWYQQALGQGPQFIFQYYREEENGRGNFPPRFSGLQFPNYSSELNVNALELDDSALYLCASSFVPRTEAFFGQGTRLTVV.

This clonotype appeared a few times. The CDR3 here is CASSIDLGEGLNEQFF. The DNA of the CDR3 is TGTGCCAGTAGTATAGATCTGGGGGAGGGCCTCAATGAGCAGTTCTTC. This chain joins TRBV19 and TRBJ2-1, with 7 bases identical to TRBD2. The CDR3 extends over 16 amino acids. Germline V lookup: CDR1 LNHDA, CDR2 SQIVND (reference sequence). The ends lost 0 bases at V and 6 bases at J; junction bases unmatched: 8. The full variable domain, in which reference TRBV19 and TRBJ2-1 provide the parts outside the CDR3, is DGGITQSPKYLFRKEGQNVTLSCEQNLNHDAMYWYRQDPGQGLRLIYYSQIVNDFQKGDIAEGYSVSREKKESFPLTVTSAQKNPTAFYLCASSIDLGEGLNEQFFGPGTRLTVL.

This chain uses TRBV6-6 with TRBJ1-5; D remains ambiguous. This CDR3 has 14 residues. V was cut by 6 bases and J by 5 bases, with 14 bases left in between. Germline CDR1 reads MNHNY; CDR2 reads SVGAGI (reference sequence). The CDR3 DNA sequence: TGTGCCAGCAGCTACCTAAATAGTGATCAGCCCCAGCATTTT. Its translation is CASSYLNSDQPQHF.

The chain recombines TRBV9 with TRBJ2-7, with a possible D match to TRBD1 (7 bases). CDR1 and CDR2 from the germline V gene are SGDLS and YYNGEE. Trimming pared 2 bases from V and 7 bases from J, leaving 16 bases between. The CDR3 consists of 14 residues. CDR3 protein: CASSVDPQGGEQYF. DNA for the CDR3: TGTGCCAGCAGCGTCGACCCCCAGGGGGGAGAGCAGTACTTC.

The V and J genes are TRBV7-6 and TRBJ2-5; maybe TRBD1 (6 bases). The V end lost 0 bases, the J end lost 2 bases, and 10 bases lay between the germline ends. The germline V gene has CDR1 SGHVS and CDR2 FNYEAQ. The CDR3 sequence is 15 residues long. The CDR3 DNA is TGTGCCAGCAGCTTAGCCAGGGGTTCACAAGAGACCCAGTACTTC. This translates into CASSLARGSQETQYF.

This clonotype occurred a few times. This sequence joins TRBV7-2 and TRBJ2-7, with 7 positions matching TRBD1. CDR1 is SGHTA, CDR2 FQGNSA, per germline. The CDR3 runs 14 residues. Germline trimming cut 2 bases from V and 6 bases from J; bases unmatched to any gene: 7. The CDR3 reads CASSLRDSTGEQYF. DNA for the CDR3: TGTGCCAGCAGCTTAAGGGACAGTACTGGCGAGCAGTACTTC.